The 18 T cell receptor beta chains given below trace back to one sample, sequenced in a study of shared clonotypes between healthy human individuals. The protocol was immunoSEQ multiplex PCR, while the TCRdb copy is restricted to in-frame clones and leaves out a portion. Altogether 2 million to 3 million clones are present, approximately 90% being singletons, with the ten largest covering more than 0.12%. The specimen was naive CD4+ T cells sorted from blood. The subset was: CD45RA+ positively selected. The receptors originated from a man between 18 and 35 years old in good health.

This clone occurred a few times. The J gene is TRBJ1-6, the V gene TRBV5-6; no definite D call. Trimming removed 0 bases at V and 9 bases at J, with 13 bases between. CDR3 length: 15 residues. Germline V gene lookup returns CDR1 SGHDT and CDR2 YYEEEE. CDR3 nucleotides: TGTGCCAGCAGCTTGGGTGGAGGGAATGGTTCACCCCTCCACTTT. Protein product: CASSLGGGNGSPLHF.

V gene TRBV10-3 combines with J gene TRBJ2-1, with D unresolved. This CDR3 has 14 amino acids. Germline CDR1 is ENHRY and CDR2 is SYGVKD. V lost 4 bases and J 5 bases, leaving 12 bases between the germline ends. For the CDR3, the DNA is TGTGCCATCAGTGTAGTGGCACGACACAATGAGCAGTTCTTC. It encodes CAISVVARHNEQFF.

This clone has a handful of counts. This sample includes further DNA sequences coding for the same CDR3. V and J are TRBV9 and TRBJ2-3; D gene ambiguous. The germline V gene encodes CDR1 SGDLS and CDR2 YYNGEE. The CDR3 totals 14 residues. Between the trimmed V and J ends, which lost 0 bases and 0 bases, there was a span of 5 bases. CDR3 residues: CASSVGPSTDTQYF. As DNA, the CDR3 is TGTGCCAGCAGCGTAGGGCCTAGCACAGATACGCAGTATTTT.

Notes on this clone: The same CDR3 arises from other DNA sequences in this sample as well. This chain uses TRBV5-1 with TRBJ2-7; D uncertain. Trimming shortened V by 0 bases and J by 0 bases, and 7 bases separated the two germline ends. The length of the CDR3 is 14 residues. CDR1 and CDR2 from the germline V gene are SGHRS and YFSETQ. The DNA of the CDR3 is TGCGCCAGCAGCTTGGATCCCCTCTCCTACGAGCAGTACTTC. Residues: CASSLDPLSYEQYF.

The V call is TRBV18, the J call TRBJ2-1; D unclear. The V end was cut by 5 bases, the J end by 8 bases, with 13 bases between. The CDR3 covers 13 residues. The germline V gene encodes CDR1 KGHSH and CDR2 LQKENI. The CDR3 here is CASSRRDSDEQFF. DNA for the CDR3: TGTGCCAGCTCAAGACGCGACTCTGATGAGCAGTTCTTC.

The V gene is TRBV4-3, the J gene TRBJ1-2; 10 nucleotides line up with TRBD1. The CDR3 contains 15 residues. Looked up from germline, CDR1 is LGHNA and CDR2 is YSLEER. Germline trimming cut 4 bases from V and 3 bases from J; bases unmatched to any gene: 5. CDR3 nucleotides: TGCGCCAGCAGCCGCGGGACAGGGGACGACTATGGCTACACCTTC. Its translation: CASSRGTGDDYGYTF.

The V and J genes are TRBV30 and TRBJ1-1; unclear D gene. Trimming removed 0 bases from V and 5 bases from J, with 10 bases in between. In germline, CDR1 is GTSNPN, CDR2 SVGIG (reference sequence). This CDR3 spans 13 amino acids. The CDR3 bases are TGTGCCTGGAGTGTAGGGATTCAGACTGAAGCTTTCTTT. Translated, it gives CAWSVGIQTEAFF.

This chain uses TRBV18 with TRBJ2-3, with 8 nucleotides matching TRBD2. The germline CDR1 and CDR2 sequences are KGHSH and LQKENI. This CDR3 has 13 amino acids. After removal of 6 bases from V and 4 bases from J, the junction contained 3 bases not matched to a gene. This CDR3 is CASSLTSADTQYF. DNA of the CDR3: TGTGCCAGCTCGCTGACTAGCGCAGATACGCAGTATTTT.

The sample holds one count of this clone. V usage is TRBV29-1 and J usage is TRBJ2-1; D may correspond to TRBD1 or TRBD2 (6 bases each). Germline V gene sequence: CDR1 SQVTM, CDR2 ANQGSEA. This CDR3 has 15 residues. Between the trimmed V and J ends, which lost 3 bases and 10 bases, there was a span of 22 bases. Here the CDR3 DNA reads TGCAGCGTTGATGTAGATCCGACTAGGGGGAGGGAGCAGTTCTTC. This gives the protein CSVDVDPTRGREQFF.

J is TRBJ2-3 and V is TRBV28; TRBD2 matches at 10 bases. Per germline, CDR1 MDHEN and CDR2 SYDVKM. The CDR3 consists of 15 residues. Losses at the gene ends were 11 bases for V and 3 bases for J; bases not matched to a gene: 11. The CDR3 DNA sequence: TGTGCCTCCCCCCCAGCGGGGGGGCAAACAGATACGCAGTATTTT. It is translated as CASPPAGGQTDTQYF.

The chain uses TRBV6-5 and TRBJ1-5, with D maybe TRBD1 (6 bases). V was pared by 2 bases and J by 7 bases, with 15 bases between. The germline V gene has CDR1 MNHEY and CDR2 SVGAGI. The CDR3 loop spans 15 amino acids. The CDR3 sequence: CASSYGFGGGQPQHF. DNA of the CDR3: TGTGCCAGCAGTTACGGGTTTGGGGGCGGACAGCCCCAGCATTTT.

The chain couples TRBV4-1 to TRBJ1-2, with TRBD1 identical over 8 bases. CDR1 and CDR2 (germline): MGHRA, YSYEKL. This CDR3 has 18 residues. Trimming took 1 base from V and 4 from J; bases not matched to a gene: 14. The CDR3 nucleotides are TGCGCCAGCAGCCAAGCGGGGGCCGGGACAGGACATCCCTATGGCTACACCTTC. Translation gives CASSQAGAGTGHPYGYTF.

The rearrangement links TRBV25-1 to TRBJ2-7, with TRBD1 as a possible D gene (5 bases). Germline assignment: CDR1 MGHDK and CDR2 SYGVNS. The CDR3 loop spans 16 amino acids. Trimming removed 4 bases at V and 1 base at J, with 17 bases between. CDR3: CASSGGRSPLSYEQYF. The CDR3 DNA sequence: TGTGCCAGCAGTGGGGGCAGGAGCCCTCTATCCTACGAGCAGTACTTC.

This sequence joins TRBV5-4 and TRBJ2-1; 11 bases are shared with TRBD2. Germline V CDR1 and CDR2: SGHNT, YYREEE (reference sequence). V was pared by 5 bases and J by 3 bases, with 4 bases of the junction left unmatched. The CDR3 is 15 residues long. CDR3 amino acids: CASSEGTSGYNEQFF. CDR3 bases: TGTGCCAGCAGTGAGGGGACTAGCGGCTACAATGAGCAGTTCTTC.

This clone is a singleton in its sample. This sequence joins TRBV14 and TRBJ1-1; TRBD1 agrees at 7 bases. Trimming removed 2 bases from V and 3 bases from J; junction bases left unmatched: 6. This CDR3 region has 15 residues. Germline CDR1 and CDR2: SGHDN and FVKESK. The CDR3 region is CASSQTGQVDTEAFF. The CDR3 DNA reads as TGTGCCAGCAGCCAAACCGGACAGGTCGACACTGAAGCTTTCTTT.

The V call is TRBV10-2, the J call TRBJ2-1; 14 bases line up with TRBD2. The CDR3 is 20 residues long. The germline gives CDR1 WSHSY, CDR2 SAAADI. Trimming cost V 0 bases and J 3 bases; bases outside gene matches: 10. The CDR3 here is CASSESPGTSGRVFYNEQFF. The CDR3 DNA is TGCGCCAGCAGTGAGTCGCCCGGGACTAGCGGGAGAGTGTTCTACAATGAGCAGTTCTTC.

The chain recombines TRBV7-8 with TRBJ1-1; D call uncertain. CDR3 size: 12 residues. Looked up from germline, CDR1 is SGHVS and CDR2 is FQNEAQ. V lost 1 base and J lost 7, with 7 bases in between. The CDR3 is CASSLVGYEAFF. The CDR3 nucleotides are TGTGCCAGCAGCTTAGTCGGCTATGAAGCTTTCTTT.

V gene TRBV6-1 combines with J gene TRBJ1-1, with D possibly matching TRBD1 (5 bases). The CDR3 covers 15 residues. V lost 3 bases and J 2 bases, leaving 13 bases between the germline ends. Looked up from germline, CDR1 is MNHNS and CDR2 is SASEGT. The CDR3 DNA sequence: TGTGCCAGCAGTGAGCGGTGGGGGGGAAACACTGAAGCTTTCTTT. Protein: CASSERWGGNTEAFF.